This is a list of T cell receptor beta chains from one sample in a study of T cells in Graves' hyperthyroidism and ophthalmopathy. Via MiXCR, TCRdb re-called the multiplex PCR reads, giving one row per CDR3 protein. The sample includes 700,000 to 950,000 distinct CDR3 sequences, around a third seen only once; the top ten take less than 35%. What was sequenced was blood. These receptors originate from a woman in her thirties or forties with Graves' hyperthyroidism. CDR3s include the opening cysteine and the closing phenylalanine or tryptophan. Each record gives: clone size, J gene, D gene, V gene, CDR3 length, CDR3 DNA, CDR3 protein. D genes are given only for firm matches. Rows may omit the clone size; those that give it use once, few, many or a size class.

>many|TRBJ2-5|TRBD2|TRBV29-1|14
TGCAGCGTTGAAATGTCTAGCGGGGGGGCCCCCCAGTACTTC
CSVEMSSGGAPQYF
>few|TRBJ1-1|-|TRBV20-1|13
TGCAGTGCTAGGACGGGGGTGCAGACTGAAGCTTTCTTT
CSARTGVQTEAFF
>-|TRBJ2-5|TRBD1|TRBV7-9|16
TGTGCCAGCAGGGCCGCGGGGACAGGGCCGCAAGAGACCCAGTACTTC
CASRAAGTGPQETQYF
>many|TRBJ2-7|TRBD1|TRBV6-5|15
TGTGCCAGCAGCCCGCGGACAGGGGGCTCCTACGAGCAGTACTTC
CASSPRTGGSYEQYF
>many|TRBJ1-1|-|TRBV10-3|13
TGTGCCATCAGTGATCAGGGAGACACTGAAGCTTTCTTT
CAISDQGDTEAFF
>-|TRBJ2-5|-|TRBV6-1|14
TGTGCCAGCAGTGAGAACGGCGGGTTGGAGACCCAGTACTTC
CASSENGGLETQYF
>many|TRBJ2-7|-|TRBV20-1|10
TGCAGTGCTATTCACAGGGTGCAGTACTTC
CSAIHRVQYF
>many|TRBJ2-5|-|TRBV20-1|12
TGCAGTGCTAGGACTAGTGGAGAGACCCAGTACTTC
CSARTSGETQYF
>many|TRBJ1-2|-|TRBV7-2|12
TGTGCCAGCAGCTTAAGGAATAATGGCTACACCTTC
CASSLRNNGYTF
>few|TRBJ1-4|TRBD1|TRBV12-3/TRBV12-4|13
TGTGCCAGCAGTTTTACCTACAGGGGAAAACTGTTTTTT
CASSFTYRGKLFF
>-|TRBJ1-2|TRBD1|TRBV12-3/TRBV12-4|15
TGTGCCAGCAGTAGAACCACAGGGGGTTCCTATGGCTACACCTTC
CASSRTTGGSYGYTF
>-|TRBJ1-2|-|TRBV12-3/TRBV12-4|14
TGTGCCAGCAGATATATCGGGACCCCAAGGGGCTACACCTTC
CASRYIGTPRGYTF
>many|TRBJ2-7|TRBD2|TRBV7-9|16
TGTGCCAGCAGCTCGAAACTAGCGGACCCGGGGGGAGAGCAGTACTTC
CASSSKLADPGGEQYF
>few|TRBJ2-5|-|TRBV11-2|18
TGTGCCAGCAGCTTCCTAACTGGACAGCAGGCGAAGCTACAGACCCAGTACTTC
CASSFLTGQQAKLQTQYF
>few|TRBJ1-2|-|TRBV19|15
TGTGCCAGTAGTAAACAGGCAACATCGAACTATGGCTACACCTTC
CASSKQATSNYGYTF
>many|TRBJ2-6|-|TRBV20-1|16
TGCAGTGCCTTCCTCCTCGGGTATTCTGGGGCCAACGTCCTGACTTTC
CSAFLLGYSGANVLTF
>-|TRBJ1-2|TRBD1|TRBV30|14
TGTGCCTGGAGACCCGGACAGGGCATCTATGGCTACACCTTC
CAWRPGQGIYGYTF
>-|TRBJ1-1|-|TRBV5-1|13
TGCGCCAGCACCCTACAGGGTGGGGCTGAAGCTTTCTTT
CASTLQGGAEAFF